This entry concerns a single T cell receptor (beta chain). Germline V lookup: CDR1 SGHDT, CDR2 YYEEEE. Trimming shortened V by 1 base and J by 3 bases, and 10 bases separated the two germline ends. The CDR3 covers 15 residues. Authors' methods: Estimated nucleated cell counts came from reference gene primer amplification. TCRdb keeps only in-frame clones here, not all; method: immunoSEQ multiplex PCR. The V and J calls and clone size are taken from that table; D and trimming were inferred from the DNA. In the table there are around 130,000 clones, around 87% of which are singletons. The data originate from a study of blood T cell repertoires in COVID-19. At the level of the study: Specimens from acute and convalescent COVID-19 originated in the United States, Italy and Spain.

The chain joins TRBV5-6 to TRBJ2-2; D possibly corresponds to TRBD2 (6 bases). This receptor was taken from a woman aged 45-65 years who had recovered from COVID-19. The source material was peripheral blood. Written as DNA, the CDR3 is TGTGCCAGCAGCTTGCCGGGGAGGCACACCGGGGAGCTGTTTTTT. Its protein is CASSLPGRHTGELFF.